This record concerns one T cell receptor (beta chain) sequence. Its antigen is still unknown. This CDR3 contains 15 residues. Germline CDR1 is LGHNA and CDR2 is YSLEER. V was shortened by 0 bases and J by 0 bases, with 8 bases between the two germline ends. Following RNA extraction, reverse transcription yielded cDNA that acted as the sequencing template. Assay used: immunoSEQ multiplex PCR; TCRdb lists only in-frame clones, some missing. This sample carries over 150,000 clones, about 55% of them seen once, and the ten largest clones take under 14%. This record comes from a study of CD8+ T cells in alopecia areata. Study outcomes and limitations: In scalp samples, resident alphabeta T cells of normal skin are also sequenced. Only one nonresponder was present, which leaves the link between baseline CD8+ expansion and response uncertain. Relative to normal scalp, lesional scalp, especially alopecia totalis/universalis, showed higher clonality.

Treatment reported: oral pan-JAK inhibitor, 5-10 mg twice daily. Alopecia areata patients gave lesional scalp punch biopsies and peripheral blood samples. This receptor was obtained from a human donor with alopecia areata. The sample consisted of CD8+ T cells sorted from blood, taken at week 24, from a patient treated with tofacitinib. The chain couples TRBV4-3 to TRBJ1-2; D is uncertain. CDR3 bases: TGCGCCAGCAGCCAAGAGGCTGCCTCTAACTATGGCTACACCTTC. Translated, it gives CASSQEAASNYGYTF.